This TCR beta chain was captured in a study of shared clonotypes between healthy human individuals. Naive CD8 cells were CD45RO-negative, positively selected for CCR7, excluding terminally differentiated effector memory CD45RA+ cells. Profiled with immunoSEQ multiplex PCR; TCRdb holds only in-frame clones, not every one. The sample includes around 1.9 million clones, about 93% seen only once; the top ten take around 1.7%. The CDR3 length is 13 residues. V was clipped by 3 bases and J by 6 bases, with 12 bases between them. CDR1 and CDR2 (germline): MNHEY, SVGAGI. The TCR sequence derives from a man aged 18 to 35 in good health. Some clones in this sample may be carry-over from other donors' samples. The chain joins TRBV6-5 to TRBJ2-7; D gene uncertain. The sample consisted of naive CD8+ T cells from PBMCs. CDR3 sequence: CASSYGHPSEQYF. The CDR3 nucleotides read TGTGCCAGCAGTTATGGCCACCCCTCCGAGCAGTACTTC.